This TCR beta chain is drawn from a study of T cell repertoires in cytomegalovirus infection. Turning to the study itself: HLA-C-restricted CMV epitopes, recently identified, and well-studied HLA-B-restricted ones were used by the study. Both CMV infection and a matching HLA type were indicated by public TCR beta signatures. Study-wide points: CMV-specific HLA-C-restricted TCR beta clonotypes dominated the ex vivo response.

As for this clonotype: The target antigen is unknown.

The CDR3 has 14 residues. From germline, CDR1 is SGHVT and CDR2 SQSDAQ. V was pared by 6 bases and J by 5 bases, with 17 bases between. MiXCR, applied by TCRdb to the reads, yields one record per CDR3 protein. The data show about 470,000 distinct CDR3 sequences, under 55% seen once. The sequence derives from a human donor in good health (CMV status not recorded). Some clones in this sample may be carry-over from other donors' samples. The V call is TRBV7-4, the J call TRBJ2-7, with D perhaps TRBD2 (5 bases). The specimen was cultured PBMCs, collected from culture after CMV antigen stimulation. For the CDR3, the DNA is TGTGCCAGCAGTCTAAACGTTGTGGGAGACGAGCAGTACTTC. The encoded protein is CASSLNVVGDEQYF.